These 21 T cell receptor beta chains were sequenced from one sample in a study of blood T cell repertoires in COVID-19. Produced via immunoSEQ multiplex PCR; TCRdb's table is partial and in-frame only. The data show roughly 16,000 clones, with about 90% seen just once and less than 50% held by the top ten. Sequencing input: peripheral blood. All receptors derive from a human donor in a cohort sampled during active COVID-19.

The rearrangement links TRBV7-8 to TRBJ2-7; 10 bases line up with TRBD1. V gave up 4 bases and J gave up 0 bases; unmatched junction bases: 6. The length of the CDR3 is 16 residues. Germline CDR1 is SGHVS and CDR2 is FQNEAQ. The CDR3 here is CASSWSGQGSSYEQYF. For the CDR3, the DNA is TGTGCCAGCAGCTGGTCGGGACAGGGGAGCTCCTACGAGCAGTACTTC.

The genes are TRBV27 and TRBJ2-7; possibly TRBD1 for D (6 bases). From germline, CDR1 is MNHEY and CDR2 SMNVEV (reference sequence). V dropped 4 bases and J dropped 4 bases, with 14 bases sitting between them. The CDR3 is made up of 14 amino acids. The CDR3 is CASSSDSRKYEQYF. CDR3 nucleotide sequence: TGTGCCAGCAGTTCGGACAGTAGAAAGTACGAGCAGTACTTC.

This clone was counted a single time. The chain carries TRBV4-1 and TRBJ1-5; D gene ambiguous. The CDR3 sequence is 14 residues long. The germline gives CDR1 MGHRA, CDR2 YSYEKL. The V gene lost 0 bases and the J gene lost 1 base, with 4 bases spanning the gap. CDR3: CASSQDISNQPQHF. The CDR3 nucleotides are TGCGCCAGCAGCCAAGATATCAGCAATCAGCCCCAGCATTTT.

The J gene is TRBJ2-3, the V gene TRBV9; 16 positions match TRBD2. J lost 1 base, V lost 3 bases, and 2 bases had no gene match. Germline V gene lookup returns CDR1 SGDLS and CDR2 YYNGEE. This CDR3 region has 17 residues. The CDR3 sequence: CASSAGTSGGGTDTQYF. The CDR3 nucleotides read TGTGCCAGCAGCGCGGGGACTAGCGGGGGGGGCACAGATACGCAGTATTTT.

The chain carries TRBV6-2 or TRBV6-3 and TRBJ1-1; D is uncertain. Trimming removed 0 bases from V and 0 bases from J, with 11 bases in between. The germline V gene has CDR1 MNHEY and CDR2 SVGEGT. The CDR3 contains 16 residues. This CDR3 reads CASSYSTRTMNTEAFF. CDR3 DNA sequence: TGTGCCAGCAGTTACTCGACCCGGACTATGAACACTGAAGCTTTCTTT.

The CDR3 coding sequence is TGCGCCAGCAGCTTGTACCAGGGGGAAGGAGAGACCCAGTACTTC. The encoded protein is CASSLYQGEGETQYF. The chain uses TRBV5-1 and TRBJ2-5; TRBD1 agrees at 7 bases. Germline V lookup: CDR1 SGHRS, CDR2 YFSETQ. With 1 base clipped from V and 4 bases from J, the junction kept 7 bases outside the gene matches. The CDR3 has 15 residues.

The CDR3 sequence is CASSTGTGNTQYF. The CDR3 nucleotides read TGTGCCAGCTCGACCGGGACAGGGAATACGCAGTATTTT. The chain employs TRBV7-2 and TRBJ2-3; the match to TRBD1 covers 9 bases. J lost 7 bases, V lost 8 bases, and 7 bases had no gene match. The CDR3 runs to 13 residues. From germline, CDR1 is SGHTA and CDR2 FQGNSA. Full variable domain (missing parts from reference TRBV7-2 and TRBJ2-3): GAGVSQSPSNKVTEKGKDVELRCDPISGHTALYWYRQSLGQGLEFLIYFQGNSAPDKSGLPSDRFSAERTGGSVSTLTIQRTQQEDSAVYLCASSTGTGNTQYFGPGTRLTVL.

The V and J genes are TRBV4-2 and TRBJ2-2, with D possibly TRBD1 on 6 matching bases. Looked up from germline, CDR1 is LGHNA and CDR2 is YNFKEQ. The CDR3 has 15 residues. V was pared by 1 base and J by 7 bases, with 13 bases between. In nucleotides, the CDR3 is TGTGCCAGCAGCCAAGGGGCAGGGGTCATCGGGGAGCTGTTTTTT. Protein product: CASSQGAGVIGELFF.

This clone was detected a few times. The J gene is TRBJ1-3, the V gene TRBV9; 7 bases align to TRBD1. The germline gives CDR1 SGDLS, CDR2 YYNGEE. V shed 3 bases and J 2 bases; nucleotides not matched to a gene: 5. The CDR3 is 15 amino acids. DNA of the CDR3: TGTGCCAGCAGCGCCCTGGGACAGACTGGAAACACCATATATTTT. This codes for CASSALGQTGNTIYF.

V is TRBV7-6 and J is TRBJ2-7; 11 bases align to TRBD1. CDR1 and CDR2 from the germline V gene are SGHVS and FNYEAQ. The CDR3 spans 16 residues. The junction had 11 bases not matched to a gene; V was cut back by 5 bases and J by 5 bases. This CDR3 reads CASSPLPGQGGDEQYF. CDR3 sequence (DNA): TGTGCCAGCAGCCCCCTCCCGGGACAGGGGGGTGACGAGCAGTACTTC. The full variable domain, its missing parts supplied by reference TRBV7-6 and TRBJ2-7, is GAGVSQSPRYKVTKRGQDVALRCDPISGHVSLYWYRQALGQGPEFLTYFNYEAQQDKSGLPNDRFSAERPEGSISTLTIQRTEQRDSAMYRCASSPLPGQGGDEQYFGPGTRLTVT.

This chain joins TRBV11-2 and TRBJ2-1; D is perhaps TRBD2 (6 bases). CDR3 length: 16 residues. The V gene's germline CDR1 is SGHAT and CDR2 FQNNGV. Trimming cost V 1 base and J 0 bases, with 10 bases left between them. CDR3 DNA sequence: TGTGCCAGCAGCTTAGTACGGGGGAGCTCCTACAATGAGCAGTTCTTC. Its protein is CASSLVRGSSYNEQFF.

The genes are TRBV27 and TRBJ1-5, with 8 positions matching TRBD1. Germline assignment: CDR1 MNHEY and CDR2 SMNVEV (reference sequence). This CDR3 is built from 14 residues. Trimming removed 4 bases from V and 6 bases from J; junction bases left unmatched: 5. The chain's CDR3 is CASSSQGESQPQHF. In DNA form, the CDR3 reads TGTGCCAGCAGTTCACAGGGGGAGAGTCAGCCCCAGCATTTT.

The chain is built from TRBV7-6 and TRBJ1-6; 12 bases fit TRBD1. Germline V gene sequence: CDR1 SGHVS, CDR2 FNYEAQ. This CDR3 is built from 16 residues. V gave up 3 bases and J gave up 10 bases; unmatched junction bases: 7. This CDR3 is CASSLGQGAVNSPLHF. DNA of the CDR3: TGTGCCAGCAGCTTGGGACAGGGGGCAGTAAACTCACCCCTCCACTTT.

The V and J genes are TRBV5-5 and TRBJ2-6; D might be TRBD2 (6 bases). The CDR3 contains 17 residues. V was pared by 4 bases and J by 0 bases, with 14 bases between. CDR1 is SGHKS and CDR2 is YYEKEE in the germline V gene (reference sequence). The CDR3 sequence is CASSLGTGDSGANVLTF. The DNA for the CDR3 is TGTGCCAGCAGCCTCGGGACTGGGGACTCTGGGGCCAACGTCCTGACTTTC.

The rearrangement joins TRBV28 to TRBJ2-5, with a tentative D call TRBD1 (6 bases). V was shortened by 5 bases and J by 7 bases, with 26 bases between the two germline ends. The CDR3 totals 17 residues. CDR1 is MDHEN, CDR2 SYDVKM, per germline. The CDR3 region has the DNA TGTGCCAGCAGTCCTCAGACAGGCTCAGGAACCTCGACGACCCAGTACTTC. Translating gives CASSPQTGSGTSTTQYF.

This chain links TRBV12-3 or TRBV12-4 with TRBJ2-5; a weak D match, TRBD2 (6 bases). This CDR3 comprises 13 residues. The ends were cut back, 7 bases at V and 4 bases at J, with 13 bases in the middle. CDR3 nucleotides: TGTGCCAGCAATTGGGGGAGGCTAGAGACCCAGTACTTC. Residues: CASNWGRLETQYF.

CDR3: CSVDVRGFYNEQFF. The DNA for the CDR3 is TGCAGCGTTGATGTAAGGGGGTTCTACAATGAGCAGTTCTTC. This chain uses TRBV29-1 with TRBJ2-1, with D possibly TRBD1 on 6 matching bases. Deletions cut 3 bases from V and 3 bases from J, with 12 bases between. Germline V CDR1 and CDR2: SQVTM, ANQGSEA. This CDR3 region has 14 residues.

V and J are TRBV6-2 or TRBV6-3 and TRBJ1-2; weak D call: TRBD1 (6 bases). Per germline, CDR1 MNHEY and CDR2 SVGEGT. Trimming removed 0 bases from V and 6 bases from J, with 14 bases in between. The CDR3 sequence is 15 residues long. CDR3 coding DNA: TGTGCCAGCAGTTACTCGGGAGGGGGTCTGGATGGCTACACCTTC. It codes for CASSYSGGGLDGYTF.

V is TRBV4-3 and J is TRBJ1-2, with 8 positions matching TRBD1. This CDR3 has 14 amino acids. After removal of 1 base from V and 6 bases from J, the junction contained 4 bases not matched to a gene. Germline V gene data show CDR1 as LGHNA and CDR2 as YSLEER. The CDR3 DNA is TGCGCCAGCAGCCAAGTCCCGGACAGGGATGGCTACACCTTC. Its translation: CASSQVPDRDGYTF.

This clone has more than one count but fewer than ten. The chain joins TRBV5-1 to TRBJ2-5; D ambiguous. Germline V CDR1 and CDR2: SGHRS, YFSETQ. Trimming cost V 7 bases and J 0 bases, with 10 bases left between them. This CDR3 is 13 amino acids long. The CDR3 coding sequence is TGCGCCAGCGTAGCAGAGTACCAAGAGACCCAGTACTTC. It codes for CASVAEYQETQYF.

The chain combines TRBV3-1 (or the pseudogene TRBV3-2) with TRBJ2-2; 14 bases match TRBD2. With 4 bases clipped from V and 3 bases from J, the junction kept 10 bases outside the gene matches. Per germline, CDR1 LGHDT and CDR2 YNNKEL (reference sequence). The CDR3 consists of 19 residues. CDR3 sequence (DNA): TGTGCCAGCAGCCCTCCTAGACTAGCGGGGGGGCGGCACACCGGGGAGCTGTTTTTT. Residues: CASSPPRLAGGRHTGELFF.